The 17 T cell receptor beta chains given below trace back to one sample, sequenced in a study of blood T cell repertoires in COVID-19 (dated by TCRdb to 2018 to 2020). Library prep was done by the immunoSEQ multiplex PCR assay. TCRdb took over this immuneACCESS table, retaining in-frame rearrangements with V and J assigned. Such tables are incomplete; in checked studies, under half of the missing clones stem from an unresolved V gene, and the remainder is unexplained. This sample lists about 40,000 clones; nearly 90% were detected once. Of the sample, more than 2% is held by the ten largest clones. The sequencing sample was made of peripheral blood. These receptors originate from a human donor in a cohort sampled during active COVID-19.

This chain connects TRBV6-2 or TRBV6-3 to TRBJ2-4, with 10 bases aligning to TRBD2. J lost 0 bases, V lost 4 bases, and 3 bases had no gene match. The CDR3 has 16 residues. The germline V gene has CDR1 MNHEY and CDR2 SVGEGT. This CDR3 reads CASSLLAGRAKNIQYF. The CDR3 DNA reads TGTGCCAGCAGTTTACTAGCGGGGAGAGCCAAAAACATTCAGTACTTC.

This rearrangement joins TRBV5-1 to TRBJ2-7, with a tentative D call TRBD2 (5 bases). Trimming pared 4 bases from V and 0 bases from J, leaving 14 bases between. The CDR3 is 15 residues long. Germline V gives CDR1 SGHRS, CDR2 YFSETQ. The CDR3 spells CASSPREVSSYEQYF. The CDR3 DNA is TGCGCCAGCAGCCCCCGGGAAGTTAGCTCCTACGAGCAGTACTTC.

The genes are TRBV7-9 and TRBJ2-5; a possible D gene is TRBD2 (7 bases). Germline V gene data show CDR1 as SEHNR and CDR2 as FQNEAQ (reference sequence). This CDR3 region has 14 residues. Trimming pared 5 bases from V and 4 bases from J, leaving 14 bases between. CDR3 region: CASSVRGGAETQYF. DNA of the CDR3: TGTGCCAGCAGCGTAAGAGGGGGGGCAGAGACCCAGTACTTC.

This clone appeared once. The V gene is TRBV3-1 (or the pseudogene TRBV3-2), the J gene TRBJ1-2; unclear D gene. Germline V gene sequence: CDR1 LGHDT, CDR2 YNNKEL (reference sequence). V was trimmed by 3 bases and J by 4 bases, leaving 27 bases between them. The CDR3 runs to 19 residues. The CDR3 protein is CASSHVLPGIATVPYGYTF. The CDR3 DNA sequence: TGTGCCAGCAGCCACGTTTTGCCCGGGATCGCCACCGTACCCTATGGCTACACCTTC.

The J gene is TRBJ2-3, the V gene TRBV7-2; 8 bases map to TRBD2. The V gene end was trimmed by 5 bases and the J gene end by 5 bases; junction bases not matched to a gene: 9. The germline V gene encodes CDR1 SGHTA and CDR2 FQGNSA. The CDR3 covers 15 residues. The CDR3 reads CASSGGGLVIDTQYF. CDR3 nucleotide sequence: TGTGCCAGCAGCGGGGGGGGACTAGTAATAGATACGCAGTATTTT.

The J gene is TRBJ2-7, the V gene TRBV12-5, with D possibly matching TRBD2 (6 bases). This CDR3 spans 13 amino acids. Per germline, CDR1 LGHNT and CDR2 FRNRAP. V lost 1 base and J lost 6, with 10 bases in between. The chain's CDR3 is CASGLGGTREQYF. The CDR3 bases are TGTGCTAGTGGTTTGGGGGGGACTCGCGAGCAGTACTTC.

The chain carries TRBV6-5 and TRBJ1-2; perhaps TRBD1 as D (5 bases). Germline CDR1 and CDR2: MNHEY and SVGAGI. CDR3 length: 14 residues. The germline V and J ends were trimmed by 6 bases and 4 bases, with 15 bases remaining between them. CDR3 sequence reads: CASRDKDIVYGYTF. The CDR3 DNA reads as TGTGCCAGCAGGGACAAAGACATTGTCTATGGCTACACCTTC.

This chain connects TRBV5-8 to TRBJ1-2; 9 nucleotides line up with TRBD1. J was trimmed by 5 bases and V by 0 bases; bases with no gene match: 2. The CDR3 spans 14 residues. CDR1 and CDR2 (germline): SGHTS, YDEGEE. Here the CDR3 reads CASSLADRGYGYTF. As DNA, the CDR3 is TGTGCCAGCAGCTTGGCGGACAGGGGTTATGGCTACACCTTC. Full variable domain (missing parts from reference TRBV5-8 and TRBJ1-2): EAGVTQSPTHLIKTRGQQATLRCSPISGHTSVYWYQQALGLGLQFLLWYDEGEERNRGNFPPRFSGRQFPNYSSELNVNALELEDSALYLCASSLADRGYGYTFGSGTRLTVV.

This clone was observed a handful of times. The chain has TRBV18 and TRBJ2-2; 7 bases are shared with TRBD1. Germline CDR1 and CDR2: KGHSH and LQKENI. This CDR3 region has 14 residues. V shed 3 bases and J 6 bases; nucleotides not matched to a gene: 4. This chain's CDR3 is CASSPTQGAGELFF. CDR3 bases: TGTGCCAGCTCACCTACCCAGGGGGCCGGGGAGCTGTTTTTT.

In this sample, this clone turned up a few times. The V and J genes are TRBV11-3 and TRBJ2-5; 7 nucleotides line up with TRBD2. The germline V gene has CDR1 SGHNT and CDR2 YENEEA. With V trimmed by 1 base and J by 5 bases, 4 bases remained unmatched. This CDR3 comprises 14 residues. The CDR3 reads CASSLVLGGETQYF. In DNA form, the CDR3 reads TGTGCCAGCAGCTTAGTGCTGGGGGGGGAGACCCAGTACTTC.

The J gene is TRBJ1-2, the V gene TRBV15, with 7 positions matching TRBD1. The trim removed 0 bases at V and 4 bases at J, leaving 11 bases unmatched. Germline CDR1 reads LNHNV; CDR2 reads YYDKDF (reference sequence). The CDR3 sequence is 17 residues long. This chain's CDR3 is CATSRDLDRGPIYGYTF. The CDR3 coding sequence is TGTGCCACCAGCAGAGATTTGGATAGGGGGCCCATCTATGGCTACACCTTC.

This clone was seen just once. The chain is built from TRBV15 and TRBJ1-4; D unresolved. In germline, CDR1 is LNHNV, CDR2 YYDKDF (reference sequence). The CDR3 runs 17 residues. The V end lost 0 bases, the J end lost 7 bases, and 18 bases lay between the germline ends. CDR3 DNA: TGTGCCACCAGCAGAGATCAGCTAGGTGGATCTTCTGAAAAACTGTTTTTT. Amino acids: CATSRDQLGGSSEKLFF.

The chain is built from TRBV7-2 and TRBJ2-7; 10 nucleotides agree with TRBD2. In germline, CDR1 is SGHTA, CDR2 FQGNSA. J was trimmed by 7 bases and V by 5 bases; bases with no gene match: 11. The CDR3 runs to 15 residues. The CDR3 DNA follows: TGTGCCAGCAGCCTCGAGCTAGCGGGGGCCGGGGAGCAGTACTTC. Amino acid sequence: CASSLELAGAGEQYF.

Here the CDR3 reads CASSYSGGGADTQYF. The DNA for the CDR3 is TGTGCCAGCAGTTACAGCGGGGGGGGTGCAGATACGCAGTATTTT. The J gene is TRBJ2-3, the V gene TRBV2, with 10 bases fitting TRBD2. V was clipped by 5 bases and J by 4 bases; unmatched bases: 6. The CDR3 is made up of 15 amino acids. Germline lookup yields CDR1 SNHLY and CDR2 FYNNEI.

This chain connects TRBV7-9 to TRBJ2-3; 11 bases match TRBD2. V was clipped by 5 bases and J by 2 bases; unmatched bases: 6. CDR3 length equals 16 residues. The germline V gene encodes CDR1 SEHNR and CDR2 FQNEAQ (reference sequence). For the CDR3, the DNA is TGTGCCAGCAGCCCTCTAGCGGGGGGAACCACAGATACGCAGTATTTT. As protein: CASSPLAGGTTDTQYF.

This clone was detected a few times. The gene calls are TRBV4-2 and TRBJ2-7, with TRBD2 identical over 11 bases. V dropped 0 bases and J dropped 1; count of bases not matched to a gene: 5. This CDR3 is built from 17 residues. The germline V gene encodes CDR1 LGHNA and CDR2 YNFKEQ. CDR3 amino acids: CASSQERASGGSYEQYF. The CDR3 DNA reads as TGTGCCAGCAGCCAAGAACGGGCTAGCGGGGGGTCCTACGAGCAGTACTTC.

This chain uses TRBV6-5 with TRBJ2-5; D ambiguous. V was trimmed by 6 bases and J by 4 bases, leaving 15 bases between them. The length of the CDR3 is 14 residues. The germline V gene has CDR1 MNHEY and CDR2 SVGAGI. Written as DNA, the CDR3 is TGTGCCAGCAGCCATGGCCTTAAATTAGAGACCCAGTACTTC. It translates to CASSHGLKLETQYF.